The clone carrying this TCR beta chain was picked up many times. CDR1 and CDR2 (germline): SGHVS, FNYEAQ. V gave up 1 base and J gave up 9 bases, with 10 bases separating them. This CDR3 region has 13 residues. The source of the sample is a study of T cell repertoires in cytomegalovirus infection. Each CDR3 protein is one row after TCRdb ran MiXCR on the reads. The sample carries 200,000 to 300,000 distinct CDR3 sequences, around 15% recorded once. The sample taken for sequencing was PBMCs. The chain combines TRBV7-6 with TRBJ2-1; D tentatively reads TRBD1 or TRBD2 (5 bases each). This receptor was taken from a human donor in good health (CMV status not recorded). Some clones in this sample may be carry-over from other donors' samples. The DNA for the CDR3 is TGTGCCAGCAGCTTAGGGGCAGGGACTGAGCAGTTCTTC. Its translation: CASSLGAGTEQFF.